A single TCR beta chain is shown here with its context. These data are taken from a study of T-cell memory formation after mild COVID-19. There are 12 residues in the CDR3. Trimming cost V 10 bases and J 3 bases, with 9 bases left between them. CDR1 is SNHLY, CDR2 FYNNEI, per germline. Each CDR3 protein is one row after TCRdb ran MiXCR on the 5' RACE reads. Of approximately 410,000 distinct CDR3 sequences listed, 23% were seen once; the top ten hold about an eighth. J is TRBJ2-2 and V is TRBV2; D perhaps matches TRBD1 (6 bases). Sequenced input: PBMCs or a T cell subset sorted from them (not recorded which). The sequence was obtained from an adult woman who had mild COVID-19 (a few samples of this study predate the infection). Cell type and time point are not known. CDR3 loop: CATRTDTGELFF. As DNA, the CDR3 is TGTGCCACCAGGACAGACACCGGGGAGCTGTTTTTT.